The 9 T cell receptor beta chains below were found in one sample sequenced in a study of CD8+CD57+ T cells in acquired aplastic anemia. The template used for profiling TCR beta VDJ and CDR3 was genomic DNA. TCRdb re-derived calls from the reads in MiXCR, one entry per CDR3 protein. The data hold approximately 190,000 distinct CDR3 sequences, with 50% to 75% observed a single time. The sample was sorted CD4+, CD8+, or CD8+CD57+ T cells (not recorded which) from PBMCs. All receptors come from a human donor with severe aplastic anemia or a healthy control (not recorded which).

CDR3 amino acids: CASSSTGGDSYEQYF. The DNA of the CDR3 is TGTGCCAGCAGTTCAACAGGGGGAGACTCCTACGAGCAGTACTTC. The J gene is TRBJ2-7, the V gene TRBV7-9; 8 nucleotides line up with TRBD1. The CDR3 sequence is 15 residues long. The ends lost 6 bases at V and 0 bases at J; junction bases unmatched: 7. Germline V gene data show CDR1 as SEHNR and CDR2 as FQNEAQ (reference sequence).

This clonotype appeared once. The chain carries TRBV19 and TRBJ1-1; D is undetermined. CDR1 and CDR2 from the germline V gene are LNHDA and SQIVND (reference sequence). Trimming removed 3 bases from V and 8 bases from J, with 7 bases in between. The CDR3 is 11 residues long. DNA for the CDR3: TGTGCCAGTAGTATGCGTTACGAAGCTTTCTTT. This codes for CASSMRYEAFF.

This rearrangement joins TRBV10-2 to TRBJ1-5, with a weak D call TRBD1 (6 bases). V lost 1 base and J 7 bases, leaving 14 bases between the germline ends. Germline CDR1 is WSHSY and CDR2 is SAAADI. The CDR3 is 15 amino acids. Here the CDR3 DNA reads TGCGCCAGCAGTGAGTTGGGACACGGAACGCAGCCCCAGCATTTT. This encodes CASSELGHGTQPQHF.

The gene calls are TRBV20-1 and TRBJ2-3; D is unresolved. This CDR3 is 11 amino acids long. Germline CDR1 DFQATT, CDR2 SNEGSKA (reference sequence). Trimming left V 5 bases short and J 5 bases short, with 8 bases between. The CDR3 DNA is TGCAGTGCTGAGCCGAGAGATACGCAGTATTTT. Translating gives CSAEPRDTQYF.

CDR3: CSARVPGGQLYEQYF. CDR3 DNA sequence: TGCAGTGCTAGAGTTCCGGGGGGACAACTCTACGAGCAGTACTTC. The chain uses TRBV20-1 and TRBJ2-7; tentatively, D is TRBD2 (7 bases). Germline lookup yields CDR1 DFQATT and CDR2 SNEGSKA (reference sequence). Deletions cut 1 base from V and 3 bases from J, with 16 bases between. The CDR3 covers 15 residues.

V gene TRBV7-2 combines with J gene TRBJ2-3, with TRBD2 as a possible D gene (6 bases). Between the trimmed V and J ends, which lost 5 bases and 2 bases, there was a span of 11 bases. This CDR3 is built from 14 residues. In germline, CDR1 is SGHTA, CDR2 FQGNSA. The CDR3 DNA sequence: TGTGCCAGCAGCCCGGGACTCTACACAGATACGCAGTATTTT. Translation gives CASSPGLYTDTQYF. The full variable domain, with the rest looked up from reference TRBV7-2 and TRBJ2-3, is GAGVSQSPSNKVTEKGKDVELRCDPISGHTALYWYRQSLGQGLEFLIYFQGNSAPDKSGLPSDRFSAERTGGSVSTLTIQRTQQEDSAVYLCASSPGLYTDTQYFGPGTRLTVL.

Note on this clonotype: No DNA is shown, since the ends of the CDR3 on it are uncertain; the CDR3 is the one TCRdb lists. V is TRBV25-1 and J is TRBJ2-2; the DNA was not used to check the table's D call, TRBD1. Looked up from germline, CDR1 is MGHDK and CDR2 is SYGVNS. The CDR3 is 20 amino acids in total, end residues counted. The CDR3 spells CASSVSLGQGYEQYFGELFF.

The chain recombines TRBV7-9 with TRBJ1-5; D may be TRBD1 (5 bases). The CDR3 covers 13 residues. The germline CDR1 and CDR2 sequences are SEHNR and FQNEAQ (reference sequence). Trimming stripped 4 bases from V and 4 bases from J, with 8 bases between. The CDR3 spells CASSSSGNQPQHF. CDR3 in DNA: TGTGCCAGCAGCTCATCAGGGAATCAGCCCCAGCATTTT.

A few counts support this clonotype. This sequence joins TRBV27 and TRBJ2-3; 10 bases map to TRBD2. The CDR3 runs 19 residues. Germline V CDR1 and CDR2: MNHEY, SMNVEV (reference sequence). V dropped 6 bases and J dropped 2; count of bases not matched to a gene: 17. The CDR3 region has the DNA TGTGCCAGCAGCCCCAAGGGTCTAGCGGGGGACCTGTCCACAGATACGCAGTATTTT. It is translated as CASSPKGLAGDLSTDTQYF.